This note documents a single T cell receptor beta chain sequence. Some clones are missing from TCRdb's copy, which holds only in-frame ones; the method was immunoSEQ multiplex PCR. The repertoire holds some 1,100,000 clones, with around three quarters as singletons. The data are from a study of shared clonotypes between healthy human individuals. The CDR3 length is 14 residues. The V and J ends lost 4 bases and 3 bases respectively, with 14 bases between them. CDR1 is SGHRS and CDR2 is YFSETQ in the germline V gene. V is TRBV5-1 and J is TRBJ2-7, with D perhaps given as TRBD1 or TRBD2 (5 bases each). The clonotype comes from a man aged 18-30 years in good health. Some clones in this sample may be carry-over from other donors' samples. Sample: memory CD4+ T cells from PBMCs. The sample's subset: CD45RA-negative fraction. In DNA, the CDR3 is TGCGCCAGCAGCCGAGGGACCGAGGGCTACGAGCAGTACTTC. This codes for CASSRGTEGYEQYF.